This T cell receptor beta chain was recovered during a study of shared clonotypes between healthy human individuals. The donors were adults (healthy and HIV-negative) with no recent acute infections or vaccinations. CD4+ cells underwent separation, giving CD45RA+ naive and CD45RA-negative memory subsets. As originally analysed: ImmunoSEQ output held junction-only sequences without quality scores, so filtering differed. TCRdb keeps only in-frame clones here, not all; method: immunoSEQ multiplex PCR. V and J calls and clone size are copied from that table; D and trimming were computed from the DNA. The data contain under 1,100,000 clones, roughly 75% of them seen just once; the ten biggest clones take up approximately 1.5%. V was pared by 1 base and J by 0 bases, with 7 bases between. Germline CDR1 and CDR2: KGHSH and LQKENI. The CDR3 is 15 amino acids. Remarks on this clone: Its antigen is currently unknown.

Findings and caveats of the study: Sequencing depth was expected to influence donor clonotype sharing.

Material: memory CD4+ T cells sorted from blood. This sample's subset: CD45RA-negative fraction. This sequence joins TRBV18 and TRBJ1-5; D might be TRBD1 (6 bases). The receptor comes from a man younger than 35 in good health. The CDR3 protein is CASSPQGDSNQPQHF. In nucleotides, the CDR3 is TGTGCCAGCTCACCACAGGGGGATAGCAATCAGCCCCAGCATTTT. The full variable domain, with the rest looked up from reference TRBV18 and TRBJ1-5, is NAGVMQNPRHLVRRRGQEARLRCSPMKGHSHVYWYRQLPEEGLKFMVYLQKENIIDESGMPKERFSAEFPKEGPSILRIQQVVRGDSAAYFCASSPQGDSNQPQHFGDGTRLSIL.